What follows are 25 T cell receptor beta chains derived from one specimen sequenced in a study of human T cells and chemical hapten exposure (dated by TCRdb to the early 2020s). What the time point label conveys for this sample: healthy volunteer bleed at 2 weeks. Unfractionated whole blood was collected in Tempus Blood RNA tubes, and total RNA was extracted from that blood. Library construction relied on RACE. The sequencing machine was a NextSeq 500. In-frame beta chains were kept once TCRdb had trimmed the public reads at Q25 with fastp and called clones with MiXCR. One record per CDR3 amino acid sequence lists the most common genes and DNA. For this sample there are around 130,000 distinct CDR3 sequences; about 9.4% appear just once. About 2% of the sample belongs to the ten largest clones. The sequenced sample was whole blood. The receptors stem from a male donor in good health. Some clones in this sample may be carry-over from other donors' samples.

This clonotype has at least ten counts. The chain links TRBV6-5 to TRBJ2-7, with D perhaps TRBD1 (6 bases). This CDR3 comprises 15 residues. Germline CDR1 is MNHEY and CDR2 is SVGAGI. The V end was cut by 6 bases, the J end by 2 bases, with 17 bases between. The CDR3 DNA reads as TGTGCCAGCAGGCCCGCAGGGGCGATCACCTACGAGCAGTACTTC. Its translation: CASRPAGAITYEQYF.

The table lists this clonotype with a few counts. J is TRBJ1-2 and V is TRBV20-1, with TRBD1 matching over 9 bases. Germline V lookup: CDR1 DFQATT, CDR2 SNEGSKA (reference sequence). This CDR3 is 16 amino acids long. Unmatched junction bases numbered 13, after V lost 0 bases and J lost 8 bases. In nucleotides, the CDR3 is TGCAGTGCTAGAGAAAAGAGTAGTTGGGACAGGGACGGCTACACCTTC. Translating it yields CSAREKSSWDRDGYTF.

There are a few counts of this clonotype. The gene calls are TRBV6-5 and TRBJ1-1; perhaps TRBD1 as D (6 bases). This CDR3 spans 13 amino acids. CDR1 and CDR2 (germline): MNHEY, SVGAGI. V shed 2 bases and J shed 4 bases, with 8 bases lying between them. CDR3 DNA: TGTGCCAGCAGTTACACGGACAGCACTGAAGCTTTCTTT. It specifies CASSYTDSTEAFF.

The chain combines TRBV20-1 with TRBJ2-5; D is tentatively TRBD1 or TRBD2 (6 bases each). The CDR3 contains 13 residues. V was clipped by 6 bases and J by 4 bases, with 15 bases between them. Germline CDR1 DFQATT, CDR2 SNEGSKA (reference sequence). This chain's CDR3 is CSASRGTRETQYF. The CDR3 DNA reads TGCAGTGCCAGCCGCGGGACAAGAGAGACCCAGTACTTC.

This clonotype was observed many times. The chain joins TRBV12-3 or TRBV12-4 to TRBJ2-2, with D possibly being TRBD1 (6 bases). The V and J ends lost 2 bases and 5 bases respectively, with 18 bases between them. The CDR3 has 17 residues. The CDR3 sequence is CASSLLPRQVNTGELFF. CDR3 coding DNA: TGTGCCAGCAGTTTACTTCCGCGACAGGTTAATACCGGGGAGCTGTTTTTT.

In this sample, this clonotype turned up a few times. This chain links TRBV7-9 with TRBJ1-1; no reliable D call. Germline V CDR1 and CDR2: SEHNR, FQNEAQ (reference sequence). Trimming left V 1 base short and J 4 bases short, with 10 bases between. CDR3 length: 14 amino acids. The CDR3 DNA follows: TGTGCCAGCAGCTTAGGGTCCGCGACCACTGAAGCTTTCTTT. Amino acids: CASSLGSATTEAFF. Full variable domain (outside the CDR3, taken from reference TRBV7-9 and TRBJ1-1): DTGVSQNPRHKITKRGQNVTFRCDPISEHNRLYWYRQTLGQGPEFLTYFQNEAQLEKSRLLSDRFSAERPKGSFSTLEIQRTEQGDSAMYLCASSLGSATTEAFFGQGTRLTVV.

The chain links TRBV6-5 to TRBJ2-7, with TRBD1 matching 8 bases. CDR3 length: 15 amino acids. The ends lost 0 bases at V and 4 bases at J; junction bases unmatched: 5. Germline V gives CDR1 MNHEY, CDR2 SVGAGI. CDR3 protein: CASSYSVQGGYEQYF. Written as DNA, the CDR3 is TGTGCCAGCAGTTACTCGGTACAGGGGGGATACGAGCAGTACTTC.

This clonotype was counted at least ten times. The DNA of the CDR3 is TGTGCCAGCAGTTCCCGGACCTACAATCAGCCCCAGCATTTT. Protein sequence: CASSSRTYNQPQHF. V is TRBV6-2 or TRBV6-3 and J is TRBJ1-5; D unresolved. The V end lost 4 bases, the J end lost 3 bases, and 10 bases lay between the germline ends. CDR3 length: 14 residues. CDR1 MNHEY and CDR2 SVGEGT come from the germline V gene.

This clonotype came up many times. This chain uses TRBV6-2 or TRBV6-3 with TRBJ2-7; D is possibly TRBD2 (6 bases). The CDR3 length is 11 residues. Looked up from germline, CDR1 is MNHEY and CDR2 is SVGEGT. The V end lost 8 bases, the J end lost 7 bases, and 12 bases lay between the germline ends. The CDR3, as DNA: TGTGCCAGCGGGTCGGGAGATGAGCAGTACTTC. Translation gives CASGSGDEQYF.

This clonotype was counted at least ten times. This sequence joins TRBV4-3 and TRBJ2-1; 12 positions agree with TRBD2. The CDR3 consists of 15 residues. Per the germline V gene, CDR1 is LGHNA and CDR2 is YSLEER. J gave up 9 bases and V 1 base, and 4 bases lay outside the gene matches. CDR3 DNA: TGCGCCAGCAGCCAAGCTAGCGGGGGGGCCACTGAGCAGTTCTTC. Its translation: CASSQASGGATEQFF.

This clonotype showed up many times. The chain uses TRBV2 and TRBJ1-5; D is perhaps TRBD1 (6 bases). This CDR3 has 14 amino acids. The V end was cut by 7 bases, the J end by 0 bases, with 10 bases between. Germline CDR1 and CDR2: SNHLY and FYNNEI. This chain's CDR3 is CASTNRDSNQPQHF. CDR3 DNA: TGTGCCAGCACGAACAGGGATAGCAATCAGCCCCAGCATTTT.

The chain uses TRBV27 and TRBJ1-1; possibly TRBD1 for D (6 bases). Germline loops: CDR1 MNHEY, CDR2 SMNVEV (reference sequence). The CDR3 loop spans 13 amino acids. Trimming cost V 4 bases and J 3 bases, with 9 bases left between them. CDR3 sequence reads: CASSWTVYTEAFF. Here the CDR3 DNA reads TGTGCCAGCAGTTGGACAGTGTACACTGAAGCTTTCTTT.

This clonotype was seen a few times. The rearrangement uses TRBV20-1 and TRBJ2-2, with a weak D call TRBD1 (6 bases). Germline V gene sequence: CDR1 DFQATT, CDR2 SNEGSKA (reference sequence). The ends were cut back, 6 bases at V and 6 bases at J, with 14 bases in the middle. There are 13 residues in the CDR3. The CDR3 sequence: CSANARGSGELFF. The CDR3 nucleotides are TGCAGTGCCAACGCCAGGGGCTCCGGGGAGCTGTTTTTT.

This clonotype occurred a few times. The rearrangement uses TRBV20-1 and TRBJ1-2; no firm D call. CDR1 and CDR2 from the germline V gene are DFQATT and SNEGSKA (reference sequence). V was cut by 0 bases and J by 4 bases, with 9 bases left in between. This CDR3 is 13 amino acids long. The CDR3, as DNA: TGCAGTGCTAGAGAATACGGAGTCTATGGCTACACCTTC. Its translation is CSAREYGVYGYTF.

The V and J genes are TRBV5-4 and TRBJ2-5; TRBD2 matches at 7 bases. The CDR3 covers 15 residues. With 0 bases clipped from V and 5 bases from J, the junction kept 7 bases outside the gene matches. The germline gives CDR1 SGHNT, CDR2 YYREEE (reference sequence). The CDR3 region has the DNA TGTGCCAGCAGCTTGGGCAGCGGGGAAGGCGAGACCCAGTACTTC. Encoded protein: CASSLGSGEGETQYF.

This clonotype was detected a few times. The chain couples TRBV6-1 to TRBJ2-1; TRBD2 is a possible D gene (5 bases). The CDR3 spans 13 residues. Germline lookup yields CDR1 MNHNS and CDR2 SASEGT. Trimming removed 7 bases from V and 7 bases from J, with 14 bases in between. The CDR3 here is CASTPVRGNEQFF. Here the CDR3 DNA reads TGTGCCAGCACCCCCGTCCGGGGAAATGAGCAGTTCTTC.

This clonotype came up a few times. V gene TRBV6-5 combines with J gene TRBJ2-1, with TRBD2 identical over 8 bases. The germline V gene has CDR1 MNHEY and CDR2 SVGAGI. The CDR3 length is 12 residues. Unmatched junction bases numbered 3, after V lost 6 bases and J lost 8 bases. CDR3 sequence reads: CASREGLDEQFF. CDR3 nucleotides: TGTGCCAGCAGGGAGGGACTAGATGAGCAGTTCTTC.

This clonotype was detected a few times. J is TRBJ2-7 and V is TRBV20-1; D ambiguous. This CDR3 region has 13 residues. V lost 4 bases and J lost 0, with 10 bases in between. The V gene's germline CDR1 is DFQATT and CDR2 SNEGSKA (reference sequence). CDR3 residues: CSAKGQSSYEQYF. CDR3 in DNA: TGCAGTGCTAAGGGTCAGTCCTCCTACGAGCAGTACTTC.

The DNA of the CDR3 is TGTGCCAGCAGCCGTCAGGTCGAAGCTTTCTTT. Translated, it gives CASSRQVEAFF. The rearrangement uses TRBV11-2 and TRBJ1-1; no reliable D call. The germline CDR1 and CDR2 sequences are SGHAT and FQNNGV. The CDR3 has 11 residues. Between the trimmed V and J ends, which lost 5 bases and 8 bases, there was a span of 9 bases.

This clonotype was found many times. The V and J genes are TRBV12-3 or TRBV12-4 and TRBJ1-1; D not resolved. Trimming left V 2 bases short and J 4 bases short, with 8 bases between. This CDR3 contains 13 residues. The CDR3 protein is CASSLMVGTEAFF. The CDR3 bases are TGTGCCAGCAGTTTAATGGTTGGCACTGAAGCTTTCTTT.

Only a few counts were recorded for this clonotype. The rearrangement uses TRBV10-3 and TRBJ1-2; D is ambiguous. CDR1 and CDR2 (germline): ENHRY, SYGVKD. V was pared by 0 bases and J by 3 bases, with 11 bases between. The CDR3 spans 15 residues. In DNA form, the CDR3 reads TGTGCCATCAGTGAGTCGTTAAGGGTCGACTATGGCTACACCTTC. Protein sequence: CAISESLRVDYGYTF.

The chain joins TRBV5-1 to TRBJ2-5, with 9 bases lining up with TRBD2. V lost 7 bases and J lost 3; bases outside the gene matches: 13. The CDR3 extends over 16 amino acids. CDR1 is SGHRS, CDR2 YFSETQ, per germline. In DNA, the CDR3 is TGCGCCAGCGGCCCCCAGCCGGGACTAGCAGAAGAGACCCAGTACTTC. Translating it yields CASGPQPGLAEETQYF.

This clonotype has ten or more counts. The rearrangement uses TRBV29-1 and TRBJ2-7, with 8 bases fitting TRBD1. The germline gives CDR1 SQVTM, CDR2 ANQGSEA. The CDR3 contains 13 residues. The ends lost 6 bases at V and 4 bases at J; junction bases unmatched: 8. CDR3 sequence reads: CSVSTGEAYEQYF. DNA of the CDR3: TGCAGCGTCTCGACAGGGGAGGCTTACGAGCAGTACTTC.

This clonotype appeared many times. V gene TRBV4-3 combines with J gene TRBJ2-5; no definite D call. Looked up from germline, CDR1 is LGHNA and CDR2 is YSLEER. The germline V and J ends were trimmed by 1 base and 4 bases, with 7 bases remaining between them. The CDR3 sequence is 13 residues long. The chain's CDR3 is CASSQGQGETQYF. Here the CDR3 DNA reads TGCGCCAGCAGCCAAGGACAAGGAGAGACCCAGTACTTC.

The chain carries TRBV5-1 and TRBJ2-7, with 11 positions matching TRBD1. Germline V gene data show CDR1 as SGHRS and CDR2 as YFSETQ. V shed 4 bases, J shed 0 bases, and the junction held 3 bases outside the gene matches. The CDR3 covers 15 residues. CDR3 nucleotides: TGCGCCAGCAGCGTTGGGACAGGGGGCTCCTACGAGCAGTACTTC. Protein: CASSVGTGGSYEQYF.